These T cell receptor beta chains were read from a single sample in a study of response to subunit inactivated influenza vaccine. TCRdb reprocessed the RT-PCR reads with MiXCR, giving one entry per CDR3 protein. This sample has 590,000 or so distinct CDR3 sequences, with 14% found just once. The sequenced sample was PBMCs from blood, obtained 14 days before vaccination. Source of these receptors: a man aged 45-65 years who received an inactivated influenza vaccine. Each CDR3 is given with its conserved first and last residue. The order of the fields is V gene, D gene, clone size, J gene, CDR3 DNA, CDR3 protein. The D gene is left open where the match is weak. The size of a clone is reported for some rows only, either as once, few or many, or as a class for expanded clones.

v_call: TRBV7-2; d_call: -; clone_size: -; j_call: TRBJ2-3; cdr3_nt: TGTGCCAGCAGCTTGCGGGACAGAGCAGATACGCAGTATTTT; cdr3_aa: CASSLRDRADTQYF
v_call: TRBV28; d_call: -; clone_size: few; j_call: TRBJ1-5; cdr3_nt: TGTGCCAGCAGTGTCGTGGGAGGCAATCAGCCCCAGCATTTT; cdr3_aa: CASSVVGGNQPQHF
v_call: TRBV4-3; d_call: -; clone_size: -; j_call: TRBJ1-2; cdr3_nt: TGCGCCAGCAGCCAAGATGTGGGGGCTGGCTATGGCTACACCTTC; cdr3_aa: CASSQDVGAGYGYTF
v_call: TRBV7-2; d_call: -; clone_size: -; j_call: TRBJ1-6; cdr3_nt: TGTGCCAGCAGCTTAGTCTTTAGGGGGGGTTCACCCCTCCACTTT; cdr3_aa: CASSLVFRGGSPLHF
v_call: TRBV7-2; d_call: TRBD2; clone_size: few; j_call: TRBJ2-1; cdr3_nt: TGTGCCAGCAGCTCGCGGGACGGGGGGTATGAGCAGTTCTTC; cdr3_aa: CASSSRDGGYEQFF
v_call: TRBV7-8; d_call: -; clone_size: -; j_call: TRBJ2-7; cdr3_nt: TGTGCCAGCAGCTTAGGGTATAGGGAGCCCCCCTACGAGCAGTACTTC; cdr3_aa: CASSLGYREPPYEQYF
v_call: TRBV10-3; d_call: -; clone_size: -; j_call: TRBJ2-2; cdr3_nt: TGTGCCATCAGTCGAGGGGACACCGGGGAGCTGTTTTTT; cdr3_aa: CAISRGDTGELFF
v_call: TRBV27; d_call: -; clone_size: few; j_call: TRBJ2-3; cdr3_nt: TGTGCCAGCAGCTCTGGCCGACAGCCGACAGATACGCAGTATTTT; cdr3_aa: CASSSGRQPTDTQYF
v_call: TRBV9; d_call: TRBD2; clone_size: -; j_call: TRBJ2-5; cdr3_nt: TGTGCCAGCAGCGCGACTAGCGGCTTGGCAGAGACCCAGTACTTC; cdr3_aa: CASSATSGLAETQYF
v_call: TRBV7-8; d_call: -; clone_size: -; j_call: TRBJ1-1; cdr3_nt: TGTGCCAGCAGCTTAGAGTATGGGCGGAATGAAGCTTTCTTT; cdr3_aa: CASSLEYGRNEAFF
v_call: TRBV4-2; d_call: TRBD2; clone_size: -; j_call: TRBJ2-1; cdr3_nt: TGTGCCAGCAGCCAAGATCGGGGGGACCACTCCTACAATGAGCAGTTCTTC; cdr3_aa: CASSQDRGDHSYNEQFF
v_call: TRBV19; d_call: -; clone_size: many; j_call: TRBJ2-3; cdr3_nt: TGTGCCAGTAGTGGAGGTGACCGGGAACACCAAGGAGATACGCAGTATTTT; cdr3_aa: CASSGGDREHQGDTQYF
v_call: TRBV29-1; d_call: -; clone_size: -; j_call: TRBJ1-1; cdr3_nt: TGCAGCGTTTTAACGACTGAAGCTTTCTTT; cdr3_aa: CSVLTTEAFF
v_call: TRBV4-1; d_call: -; clone_size: -; j_call: TRBJ1-5; cdr3_nt: TGCGCCAGCAGCCCATCAACGGGGGGTCTTAGCAATCAGCCCCAGCATTTT; cdr3_aa: CASSPSTGGLSNQPQHF
v_call: TRBV7-6; d_call: TRBD1; clone_size: -; j_call: TRBJ2-5; cdr3_nt: TGTGCCAGCAGCCTTCTCGGGACAGGGCACCAAGAGACCCAGTACTTC; cdr3_aa: CASSLLGTGHQETQYF
v_call: TRBV12-3/TRBV12-4; d_call: TRBD1; clone_size: few; j_call: TRBJ2-1; cdr3_nt: TGTGCCAGCAGTCGGGACAGGGCTTCCTACAATGAGCAGTTCTTC; cdr3_aa: CASSRDRASYNEQFF
v_call: TRBV14; d_call: -; clone_size: many; j_call: TRBJ2-2; cdr3_nt: TGTGCCAGCAGCCAGGCCAAAATTTCCACCGGGGAGCTGTTTTTT; cdr3_aa: CASSQAKISTGELFF
v_call: TRBV12-3/TRBV12-4; d_call: -; clone_size: -; j_call: TRBJ2-3; cdr3_nt: TGTGCCAGCAACTCACCGGGACATAGCACAGATACGCAGTATTTT; cdr3_aa: CASNSPGHSTDTQYF
v_call: TRBV9; d_call: TRBD2; clone_size: few; j_call: TRBJ2-2; cdr3_nt: TGTGCCAGCAGCGTAACAGCGGGAGGGCCTCGGGCCGGGGAGCTGTTTTTT; cdr3_aa: CASSVTAGGPRAGELFF
v_call: TRBV7-2; d_call: -; clone_size: few; j_call: TRBJ2-2; cdr3_nt: TGTGCCAGCAGCTCCTGGTCGTACACCGGGGAGCTGTTTTTT; cdr3_aa: CASSSWSYTGELFF
v_call: TRBV3-1; d_call: TRBD1; clone_size: -; j_call: TRBJ1-2; cdr3_nt: TGTGCCAGCAGTCCCGGGACAGGGGAGTCGGGCTACACCTTC; cdr3_aa: CASSPGTGESGYTF
v_call: TRBV6-4; d_call: TRBD2; clone_size: -; j_call: TRBJ2-1; cdr3_nt: TGTGCCAGCAGTGACATGCGGGAGACGAATGAGCAGTTCTTC; cdr3_aa: CASSDMRETNEQFF
v_call: TRBV15; d_call: -; clone_size: few; j_call: TRBJ2-2; cdr3_nt: TGTGCCACCAGGTCGCGGGGTGGCACCGGGGAGCTGTTTTTT; cdr3_aa: CATRSRGGTGELFF
v_call: TRBV10-3; d_call: -; clone_size: -; j_call: TRBJ1-1; cdr3_nt: TGTGCCATCAGTGAGTGGTCAGCCGGGAACACTGAAGCTTTCTTT; cdr3_aa: CAISEWSAGNTEAFF
v_call: TRBV15; d_call: -; clone_size: few; j_call: TRBJ2-1; cdr3_nt: TGTGCCACCAGCAGAGATCTAGCTCGAAATGAGCAGTTCTTC; cdr3_aa: CATSRDLARNEQFF
v_call: TRBV2; d_call: TRBD1; clone_size: many; j_call: TRBJ2-7; cdr3_nt: TGTGCCAGCAGAACTACAGGGGGATACGAGCAGTACTTC; cdr3_aa: CASRTTGGYEQYF
v_call: TRBV6-1; d_call: TRBD2; clone_size: -; j_call: TRBJ2-5; cdr3_nt: TGTGCCAGCAGTGACCAGGGACTAGCGGGAGAGACCCAGTACTTC; cdr3_aa: CASSDQGLAGETQYF
v_call: TRBV3-1; d_call: TRBD2; clone_size: -; j_call: TRBJ2-7; cdr3_nt: TGTGCCAGCAGCCAAGGTAGCGGGAGGAACTACGAGCAGTACTTC; cdr3_aa: CASSQGSGRNYEQYF
v_call: TRBV12-3/TRBV12-4; d_call: -; clone_size: few; j_call: TRBJ2-7; cdr3_nt: TGTGCCAGCATGAGTGGCAAACTCCTCTACGAGCAGTACTTC; cdr3_aa: CASMSGKLLYEQYF
v_call: TRBV7-3; d_call: -; clone_size: many; j_call: TRBJ2-2; cdr3_nt: TGTGCCAGCAGCCTAAACCCTCGTCCAACCGGGGAGCTGTTTTTT; cdr3_aa: CASSLNPRPTGELFF
v_call: TRBV4-3; d_call: TRBD2; clone_size: -; j_call: TRBJ2-5; cdr3_nt: TGCGCCAGCAGCCAAATGCGGTATCGGGAGGGCCCCCCGGAGACCCAGTACTTC; cdr3_aa: CASSQMRYREGPPETQYF
v_call: TRBV9; d_call: TRBD1; clone_size: few; j_call: TRBJ2-7; cdr3_nt: TGTGCCAGCAGCGCACCGGGACAGGGTCACTCCTACGAGCAGTACTTC; cdr3_aa: CASSAPGQGHSYEQYF
v_call: TRBV20-1; d_call: -; clone_size: few; j_call: TRBJ2-7; cdr3_nt: TGCAGTGCTGGCGGGACAGAAGGCTACGAGCAGTACTTC; cdr3_aa: CSAGGTEGYEQYF
v_call: TRBV7-3; d_call: TRBD2; clone_size: few; j_call: TRBJ2-1; cdr3_nt: TGTGCCAGCAGCCCTAGCGGGAGGGCGGTCTACAATGAGCAGTTCTTC; cdr3_aa: CASSPSGRAVYNEQFF
v_call: TRBV4-2; d_call: -; clone_size: many; j_call: TRBJ1-5; cdr3_nt: TGTGCCAGCAGTACTACAGGTGGGAGCAATCAGCCCCAGCATTTT; cdr3_aa: CASSTTGGSNQPQHF
v_call: TRBV5-1; d_call: TRBD2; clone_size: few; j_call: TRBJ2-3; cdr3_nt: TGCGCCAGCAGCAGGACTAGCGGGGTAGCAGATACGCAGTATTTT; cdr3_aa: CASSRTSGVADTQYF
v_call: TRBV6-2/TRBV6-3; d_call: -; clone_size: -; j_call: TRBJ2-3; cdr3_nt: TGTGCCAGCAGTCCGCTCCTACAGGGTGCTACGCAGTATTTT; cdr3_aa: CASSPLLQGATQYF
v_call: TRBV20-1; d_call: TRBD1; clone_size: many; j_call: TRBJ2-1; cdr3_nt: TGCAGTGCCCAGCCCCTCGGACAGGGGGTACACAATGAGCAGTTCTTC; cdr3_aa: CSAQPLGQGVHNEQFF
v_call: TRBV7-2; d_call: -; clone_size: many; j_call: TRBJ2-3; cdr3_nt: TGTGCCAGCAGCTTAGCCGGTTTCACAGATACGCAGTATTTT; cdr3_aa: CASSLAGFTDTQYF
v_call: TRBV20-1; d_call: TRBD1; clone_size: few; j_call: TRBJ2-7; cdr3_nt: TGCAGTGCCTCATCAGGGGGCGCCTCCTACGAGCAGTACTTC; cdr3_aa: CSASSGGASYEQYF
v_call: TRBV20-1; d_call: -; clone_size: few; j_call: TRBJ2-3; cdr3_nt: TGCAGTGCTAGAAGGCAGCCCACAGATACGCAGTATTTT; cdr3_aa: CSARRQPTDTQYF
v_call: TRBV5-1; d_call: -; clone_size: -; j_call: TRBJ2-1; cdr3_nt: TGCGCCAGCACCCTCTGGACTGACGGTGAGCAGTTCTTC; cdr3_aa: CASTLWTDGEQFF
v_call: TRBV20-1; d_call: -; clone_size: many; j_call: TRBJ2-1; cdr3_nt: TGCAGTGCTAGGCCGAGCAATGAGCAGTTCTTC; cdr3_aa: CSARPSNEQFF
v_call: TRBV6-2/TRBV6-3; d_call: -; clone_size: many; j_call: TRBJ2-2; cdr3_nt: TGTGCCAGCACTGGGGGGATCGGATTTGGCACCGGGGAGCTGTTTTTT; cdr3_aa: CASTGGIGFGTGELFF